This TCR beta chain was obtained from a study of CD8 T cells in Susac syndrome. Study outcomes and limitations: As the study acknowledged, the number of individuals in its TCR sequencing and HLA analysis was relatively small.

RNA totalling about 0.45 to 1 ug underwent reverse transcription with random hexamers. An immunoSEQ multiplex PCR generated amplified TCR beta CDR3 products spanning 54 Vbeta and 13 Jbeta. Each CDR3 protein gets one entry after TCRdb re-called the immunoSEQ multiplex PCR reads with MiXCR. The sample contains under 200,000 distinct CDR3 sequences, around 95% of which appear only once. The CDR3 is made up of 12 amino acids. V was pared by 4 bases and J by 7 bases, with 11 bases between. CDR1 and CDR2 (germline): DFQATT, SNEGSKA (reference sequence). Sequencing of TCR beta was performed on blood CD8+ and CD4+ T cells. As to this clonotype: Antigen: not known.

The source material was CD8+ T cells from PBMCs. The rearrangement joins TRBV20-1 to TRBJ2-1, with a possible D match to TRBD1 (6 bases). The clonotype comes from a human donor with Susac syndrome. The CDR3 region is CSAKQGKNEQFF. DNA for the CDR3: TGCAGTGCTAAACAGGGAAAGAATGAGCAGTTCTTC.